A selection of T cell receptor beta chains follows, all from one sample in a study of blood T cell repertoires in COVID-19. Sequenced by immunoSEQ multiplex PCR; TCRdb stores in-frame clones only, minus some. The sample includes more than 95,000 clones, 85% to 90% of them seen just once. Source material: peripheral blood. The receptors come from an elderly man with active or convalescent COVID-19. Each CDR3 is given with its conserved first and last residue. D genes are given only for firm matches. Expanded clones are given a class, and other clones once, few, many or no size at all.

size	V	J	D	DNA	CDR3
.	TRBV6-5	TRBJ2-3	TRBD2	TGTGCCAGCACCCTAGTAGCGGGACGAGCAGATACGCAGTATTTT	CASTLVAGRADTQYF
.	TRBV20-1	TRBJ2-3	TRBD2	TGCAGTGCTAGTAAAGGACTAGCGGGGGATACGCAGTATTTT	CSASKGLAGDTQYF
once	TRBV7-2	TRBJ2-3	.	TGTGCCAGCAGCCCTATGGAGGTTCTTGGAGGTACGCAGTATTTT	CASSPMEVLGGTQYF
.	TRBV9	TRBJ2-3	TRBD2	TGTGCCAGCAGCATCGGGACGGGAGGTGTGACAGATACGCAGTATTTT	CASSIGTGGVTDTQYF
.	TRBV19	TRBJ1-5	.	TGTGCCAGTAGTATTGACAGCAGATTAAATCAGCCCCAGCATTTT	CASSIDSRLNQPQHF
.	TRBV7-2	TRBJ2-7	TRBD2	TGTGCCAGCAGCTTAGCTTCTAGCGGGATTTACGAGCAGTACTTC	CASSLASSGIYEQYF
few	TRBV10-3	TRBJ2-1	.	TGTGCCACCAACAGGGCTCCGGGCAATGAGCAGTTCTTC	CATNRAPGNEQFF
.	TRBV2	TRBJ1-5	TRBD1	TGTGCCAGCAGGGTCACAGGGGCGATCCAGCCCCAGCATTTT	CASRVTGAIQPQHF
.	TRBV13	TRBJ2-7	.	TGTGCCAGCAGGCGTGGCCAGGGAAATAGGAACGAGCAGTACTTC	CASRRGQGNRNEQYF
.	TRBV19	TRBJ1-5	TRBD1	TGTGCCAGTAGTGGGGACAGGGGGCAGCCCCAGCATTTT	CASSGDRGQPQHF
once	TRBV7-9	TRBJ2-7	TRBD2	TGTGCCAGACAAGCGGGAGGGCCTTACGAGCAGTACTTC	CARQAGGPYEQYF
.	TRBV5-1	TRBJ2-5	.	TGCGCCAGCACCCTTGGGGCCTTTCAAGAGACCCAGTACTTC	CASTLGAFQETQYF